The 4 T cell receptor beta chains in this list originate from one sample, sequenced in a study of T cells in localized non-small cell lung cancer. Sequencing was performed with immunoSEQ multiplex PCR; in TCRdb, only in-frame clones are kept and a portion is missing. Counted here are roughly 35,000 clones, roughly nine tenths occurring once; the ten biggest clones make up about 6.6%. The sequenced sample was peripheral blood, obtained before any cancer treatment. These receptors were collected from a female donor over 55 with stage I lung adenocarcinoma.

The CDR3 loop reads CASSRYGTTGTANSYNSPLHF. CDR3 DNA sequence: TGTGCCAGCAGCCGTTACGGAACCACCGGGACAGCTAACTCCTATAATTCACCCCTCCACTTT. The J gene is TRBJ1-6, the V gene TRBV4-2; 7 bases are a match to TRBD1. Germline values: CDR1 LGHNA, CDR2 YNFKEQ. This CDR3 region has 21 residues. With V trimmed by 4 bases and J by 0 bases, 18 bases remained unmatched.

The chain recombines TRBV7-9 with TRBJ2-5; D is possibly TRBD2 (6 bases). The V gene lost 5 bases and the J gene lost 6 bases, with 16 bases spanning the gap. CDR3 size: 14 residues. CDR1 is SEHNR and CDR2 is FQNEAQ in the germline V gene (reference sequence). DNA for the CDR3: TGTGCCAGCAGCCCACTACCGGGGGTAAAGACCCAGTACTTC. This encodes CASSPLPGVKTQYF.

V is TRBV4-1 and J is TRBJ2-7, with unresolved D. The CDR3 sequence is 14 residues long. Germline assignment: CDR1 MGHRA and CDR2 YSYEKL. The ends were cut back, 3 bases at V and 0 bases at J, with 9 bases in the middle. CDR3 sequence reads: CASSQPRSSYEQYF. In DNA, the CDR3 is TGCGCCAGCAGCCAGCCGCGCTCCTCCTACGAGCAGTACTTC.

The V call is TRBV5-1, the J call TRBJ2-5, with unresolved D. The CDR3 has 11 residues. Germline CDR1 SGHRS, CDR2 YFSETQ. Trimming removed 4 bases at V and 2 bases at J, with 3 bases between. The CDR3 nucleotides read TGCGCCAGCAGCGTACAAGAGACCCAGTACTTC. Protein sequence: CASSVQETQYF.